The rows below give T cell receptor beta chains drawn from one sample of a study of OX40 agonist ivuxolimab in advanced cancers. Clones were sequenced by immunoSEQ multiplex PCR, and TCRdb holds only the in-frame ones, with some missing. The table has fewer than 80,000 clones, roughly 85% seen once. Material: CD4+ or CD8+ T cells sorted from blood, obtained in a trial of the OX40 agonist ivuxolimab. These receptors were collected from an adult with an advanced solid tumor such as melanoma, head and neck, liver or kidney cancer. The CDR3 runs from the conserved cysteine through the conserved F or W. A D gene is named only where the DNA matches it firmly. Expanded clones get a size class; other rows say once, few or many, or leave the size out.

clone_size d_call j_call v_call cdr3_aa cdr3_nt
few . TRBJ2-1 TRBV14 CASSGYNEQFF TGTGCCAGCAGCGGTTACAATGAGCAGTTCTTC
. . TRBJ1-4 TRBV6-1 CASSARSREKLFF TGTGCCAGCAGTGCCCGAAGTAGGGAAAAACTGTTTTTT
. . TRBJ2-7 TRBV7-8 CASSSRNYEQYF TGTGCCAGCAGCTCCAGAAACTACGAGCAGTACTTC
. . TRBJ1-5 TRBV5-4 CASSLAGGTQPQHF TGTGCCAGCAGCTTGGCCGGCGGGACCCAGCCCCAGCATTTT
. . TRBJ1-2 TRBV11-3 CASSAGSGNYGYTF TGTGCCAGCAGCGCCGGGTCGGGTAACTATGGCTACACCTTC
. . TRBJ2-2 TRBV5-1 CASSSQGNTGELFF TGCGCCAGCAGTTCCCAGGGGAACACCGGGGAGCTGTTTTTT
. TRBD1 TRBJ1-2 TRBV27 CASSLLGQGARVYGYTF TGTGCCAGCAGTTTATTAGGACAGGGGGCGCGGGTCTATGGCTACACCTTC
once . TRBJ1-1 TRBV28 CASSLSPVNTEAFF TGTGCCAGCAGTTTATCCCCAGTGAACACTGAAGCTTTCTTT
. . TRBJ1-2 TRBV4-3 CASSRGAPNYGYTF TGCGCCAGCAGCCGGGGTGCCCCTAACTATGGCTACACCTTC
. . TRBJ1-5 TRBV12-5 CASGSPDNNQPQHF TGTGCTAGTGGTTCTCCGGACAACAATCAGCCCCAGCATTTT
. . TRBJ2-7 TRBV9 CASSVAGTSYEQYF TGTGCCAGCAGCGTAGCCGGGACCTCCTACGAGCAGTACTTC